The following is a TCR beta chain sequence with its context. This sample was taken from a study of blood T cell repertoires in COVID-19. Whole-study context: Whether acute or convalescent, the COVID-19 samples came from the United States, Italy and Spain. T cells, B-cell-depleted T cells, or PBMCs provided the cDNA or gDNA that served as material.

The germline CDR1 and CDR2 sequences are SGHTA and FQGNSA. Trimming removed 0 bases at V and 7 bases at J, with 7 bases between. The CDR3 covers 13 residues. In the authors' workflow: Nucleated cell number was recorded as an estimate derived from reference gene primer amplification. Here immunoSEQ multiplex PCR was the method, and the copy in TCRdb shows in-frame clones only, minus some. The V and J calls and clone size were taken over from that table, and D and trimming were inferred from the DNA. Of some 200,000 clones listed, nearly 80% are singletons. This TCR was recovered from a woman in her 70s with acute or convalescent COVID-19. The sequenced material came from peripheral blood. V is TRBV7-2 and J is TRBJ1-5, with D uncertain. The CDR3 region is CASSLASNQPQHF. The CDR3 coding sequence is TGTGCCAGCAGCTTAGCGTCTAACCAGCCCCAGCATTTT.